This T cell receptor (beta chain) was sequenced for a study of neoadjuvant nivolumab and ipilimumab in lung cancer. Notes on the study in general: Pretherapy blood TCR richness correlated positively with resected tumor richness. Pathologic regression was not significantly tied to TCR clonality. From pretherapy to surgery, tumor richness and clonality rose with dual therapy.

Details on this clone: The antigen is not known.

V was shortened by 4 bases and J by 4 bases, with 17 bases between the two germline ends. This CDR3 has 15 amino acids. Germline CDR1 is SGHDT and CDR2 is YYEEEE. Assay used: immunoSEQ multiplex PCR; TCRdb lists only in-frame clones, some missing. The sample contains approximately 7,700 clones, approximately 88% of which appear only once. The TCR was taken from an adult with non-small cell lung cancer. Some clones in this sample may be carry-over from other donors' samples. The V and J genes are TRBV5-6 and TRBJ1-1, with D unresolved. Material: tumor tissue, obtained after neoadjuvant nivolumab, alone or with ipilimumab, at or shortly before surgery. CDR3 protein: CASSPVYLAGTEAFF. The CDR3 coding sequence is TGTGCCAGCAGCCCGGTCTATCTAGCTGGCACTGAAGCTTTCTTT.